This record looks at one T cell receptor beta chain sequence and its context. Its specificity is unknown. This entry belongs to a study of T cell repertoires in cytomegalovirus infection. Looking at the study overall: Matching HLA type and CMV infection were both indicated by public TCR beta signatures.

V was clipped by 6 bases and J by 1 base; unmatched bases: 2. Germline CDR1 reads ENHRY; CDR2 reads SYGVKD. The CDR3 loop spans 14 amino acids. Study-level points and caveats: Summed frequency of shared TCR beta families picked out CMV carriers who also had the relevant HLA. Clonotype analysis showed dominance of the ex vivo response by HLA-C-restricted CMV-specific TCR beta clonotypes.

TCRdb itself ran the reads through MiXCR, one entry per CDR3 protein. Of fewer than 200,000 distinct CDR3 sequences listed, roughly a fifth are singletons. The specimen sequenced was PBMCs. This rearrangement joins TRBV10-3 to TRBJ1-4; 7 bases map to TRBD1. This TCR came from a human donor in good health (CMV status not recorded). Some clones in this sample may be carry-over from other donors' samples. Written as DNA, the CDR3 is TGTGCCATCAGACGGGACAGAACTAATGAAAAACTGTTTTTT. This sequence encodes CAIRRDRTNEKLFF.